This T cell receptor beta chain was sequenced during a study of breast tumors, draining lymph nodes, adjacent tissues. Points from the study as a whole: Compared with lymph nodes, tumors were less diverse; compared with nontumor tissue, more.

Many counts were recorded for this clonotype. Its antigen is not identified. The V gene lost 4 bases and the J gene lost 7 bases, with 13 bases spanning the gap. This CDR3 has 13 amino acids. The lymph nodes were axillary draining lymph nodes from breast cancer patients. MiXCR was run by TCRdb on the multiplex PCR reads, yielding one entry per CDR3 protein. This table holds approximately 100,000 distinct CDR3 sequences, approximately 28% found once. The sample comprised axillary lymph node tissue. V and J are TRBV12-3 or TRBV12-4 and TRBJ1-2, with D perhaps matching TRBD1 (5 bases). This receptor was taken from a female donor with breast cancer. Some clones in this sample may be carry-over from other donors' samples. DNA of the CDR3: TGTGCCAGCAGTTCCGGCCGGCAGGGTGGCTACACCTTC. Translating it yields CASSSGRQGGYTF.